This T cell receptor (beta chain) was recorded in a study of blood T cell repertoires in COVID-19. From germline, CDR1 is ENHRY and CDR2 SYGVKD. The CDR3 extends over 12 amino acids. After removal of 9 bases from V and 7 bases from J, the junction contained 8 bases not matched to a gene. Profiling relied on immunoSEQ multiplex PCR, and the TCRdb table lists in-frame clones only, not all of them. The top ten hold 1.5% to 2% of the sample, which has roughly 130,000 clones, 65% to 85% seen once. The receptor comes from a man between 65 and 85 years old with acute or convalescent COVID-19. The chain has TRBV10-3 and TRBJ1-2; the match to TRBD1 covers 7 bases. The sequenced material came from peripheral blood. For the CDR3, the DNA is TGTGCCATAGACAGGGAAGGAGGTGGCTACACCTTC. Protein product: CAIDREGGGYTF.